This entry lists 31 T cell receptor beta chains sequenced from one sample in a study of T cell responses to AZD1222 COVID-19 vaccine (dated by TCRdb to the early 2020s). Libraries were made using the immunoSEQ multiplex PCR assay. The immuneACCESS repertoire file appears here via TCRdb, limited to in-frame rearrangements. These files lack a portion of the clones; in checked studies, under half of the deficit traces to unresolved V genes, and the cause of the others is not known. Within this sample are about 75,000 clones, with 70% to 90% of them counted one time only. The top ten clonotypes cover 10% of the sample. The sample's time point label is to be understood as: about 28 days (+/-7) after the second vaccine dose. What this sample's treatment or condition label stands for: meningococcal conjugate vaccine given as trial control. The sequencing used peripheral blood, collected 28 days after the second dose of the MenACWY control vaccine. Receptors originate from an adult who received the MenACWY meningococcal vaccine as a control.

The chain uses TRBV4-3 and TRBJ1-3, with 10 bases that match TRBD1. The CDR3 covers 15 residues. Unmatched junction bases numbered 4, after V lost 4 bases and J lost 4 bases. Germline V gene data show CDR1 as LGHNA and CDR2 as YSLEER. Here the CDR3 reads CASSPGTGAGNTIYF. The DNA of the CDR3 is TGCGCCAGCAGCCCGGGGACAGGGGCAGGAAACACCATATATTTT.

The rearrangement uses TRBV19 and TRBJ1-3, with 9 bases identical to TRBD1. The CDR3 loop spans 14 amino acids. Trimming removed 6 bases from V and 6 bases from J; junction bases left unmatched: 6. CDR1 and CDR2 (germline): LNHDA, SQIVND (reference sequence). CDR3 loop: CASSPGTGTNTIYF. In nucleotides, the CDR3 is TGTGCCAGTAGCCCCGGGACAGGGACAAACACCATATATTTT.

This rearrangement joins TRBV5-1 to TRBJ2-5, with D possibly TRBD1 on 5 matching bases. CDR1 SGHRS and CDR2 YFSETQ come from the germline V gene. V was pared by 1 base and J by 4 bases, with 11 bases between. The CDR3 has 14 amino acids. In DNA form, the CDR3 reads TGCGCCAGCAGCTTGCGGGCAGGGCCAGAGACCCAGTACTTC. Amino acid sequence: CASSLRAGPETQYF.

The V and J genes are TRBV20-1 and TRBJ2-7, with D perhaps matching TRBD2 (6 bases). Germline CDR1 is DFQATT and CDR2 is SNEGSKA (reference sequence). Trimming removed 3 bases from V and 6 bases from J, with 9 bases in between. This CDR3 spans 11 amino acids. The CDR3 reads CSARGTGEQYF. The CDR3 DNA reads as TGCAGTGCTAGGGGGACTGGCGAGCAGTACTTC.

The CDR3 DNA follows: TGTGCCAGCTCACCCGAACTAGCGGGGGGGGACACAGATACGCAGTATTTT. Its protein product is CASSPELAGGDTDTQYF. The chain recombines TRBV18 with TRBJ2-3, with 13 bases aligning to TRBD2. CDR1 KGHSH and CDR2 LQKENI come from the germline V gene. The V gene end was trimmed by 3 bases and the J gene end by 2 bases; junction bases not matched to a gene: 5. CDR3 length: 17 residues.

The chain carries TRBV20-1 and TRBJ1-1, with D possibly matching TRBD1 (5 bases). V dropped 3 bases and J dropped 1 base, with 15 bases sitting between them. Germline CDR1 and CDR2: DFQATT and SNEGSKA (reference sequence). CDR3 size: 15 residues. This CDR3 reads CSASGRGPQNTEAFF. CDR3 sequence (DNA): TGCAGTGCTAGTGGCCGGGGCCCCCAGAACACTGAAGCTTTCTTT.

The chain has TRBV7-8 and TRBJ1-1, with unresolved D. CDR3 length: 13 residues. V lost 5 bases and J 5 bases, leaving 12 bases between the germline ends. Germline V gives CDR1 SGHVS, CDR2 FQNEAQ. CDR3 coding DNA: TGTGCCAGCAGCCCGGGTGGGCTTACTGAAGCTTTCTTT. Translating gives CASSPGGLTEAFF. Complete variable domain (other parts from reference TRBV7-8 and TRBJ1-1): GAGVSQSPRYKVAKRGQDVALRCDPISGHVSLFWYQQALGQGPEFLTYFQNEAQLDKSGLPSDRFFAERPEGSVSTLKIQRTQQEDSAVYLCASSPGGLTEAFFGQGTRLTVV.

Only a few counts were recorded for this clone. Other DNA sequences in this sample translate to the same CDR3. The chain combines TRBV4-1 with TRBJ1-6; D not certain. The V gene's germline CDR1 is MGHRA and CDR2 YSYEKL. The germline V and J ends were trimmed by 0 bases and 9 bases, with 6 bases remaining between them. The CDR3 is 13 amino acids. The CDR3 nucleotides are TGCGCCAGCAGCCAAGATTGGGGTTCACCCCTCCACTTT. Translation gives CASSQDWGSPLHF.

Written as DNA, the CDR3 is TGCGCCAGCAGCTTGGGAGGGGGGAGCACTGAAGCTTTCTTT. This translates into CASSLGGGSTEAFF. The chain links TRBV5-1 to TRBJ1-1; TRBD1 might be the D (6 bases). This CDR3 contains 14 residues. Between the trimmed V and J ends, which lost 0 bases and 4 bases, there was a span of 10 bases. The germline V gene encodes CDR1 SGHRS and CDR2 YFSETQ.

V is TRBV3-1 (or the pseudogene TRBV3-2) and J is TRBJ2-1; no firm D call. The CDR3 covers 14 residues. Germline CDR1 LGHDT, CDR2 YNNKEL (reference sequence). Trimming took off 3 bases at V and 0 bases at J, with 6 bases between the two ends. CDR3 residues: CASSHRSSYNEQFF. For the CDR3, the DNA is TGTGCCAGCAGCCATCGGAGCTCCTACAATGAGCAGTTCTTC.

CDR3 bases: TGTGCCAGCAGCTTGGTAGGGGAAGCCTACGAGCAGTACTTC. The encoded protein is CASSLVGEAYEQYF. The chain links TRBV5-4 to TRBJ2-7, with D possibly being TRBD1 (5 bases). The germline CDR1 and CDR2 sequences are SGHNT and YYREEE (reference sequence). V lost 0 bases and J lost 2, with 9 bases in between. There are 14 residues in the CDR3.

The V call is TRBV7-2, the J call TRBJ1-6; possibly TRBD1 for D (6 bases). The CDR3 spans 15 residues. V dropped 5 bases and J dropped 8 bases, with 16 bases sitting between them. Germline lookup yields CDR1 SGHTA and CDR2 FQGNSA. DNA for the CDR3: TGTGCCAGCAGCGAAAGGGGGGGCGTTGATTCACCCCTCCACTTT. Translating gives CASSERGGVDSPLHF. The whole variable domain, remainder taken from reference TRBV7-2 and TRBJ1-6, is GAGVSQSPSNKVTEKGKDVELRCDPISGHTALYWYRQSLGQGLEFLIYFQGNSAPDKSGLPSDRFSAERTGGSVSTLTIQRTQQEDSAVYLCASSERGGVDSPLHFGNGTRLTVT.

The chain joins TRBV6-5 to TRBJ1-2; D is unresolved. This CDR3 has 13 amino acids. The germline V and J ends were trimmed by 2 bases and 7 bases, with 11 bases remaining between them. CDR1 is MNHEY and CDR2 is SVGAGI in the germline V gene. CDR3 protein: CASSYERGSGYTF. CDR3 nucleotide sequence: TGTGCCAGCAGTTACGAGCGGGGATCTGGCTACACCTTC.

This clone was counted between two and nine times. The chain couples TRBV7-9 to TRBJ1-6; D unclear. V dropped 5 bases and J dropped 9 bases, with 17 bases sitting between them. This CDR3 contains 15 residues. From germline, CDR1 is SEHNR and CDR2 FQNEAQ (reference sequence). Written as DNA, the CDR3 is TGTGCCAGCAGCCCCGACGGAGCTAAGAGTTCACCCCTCCACTTT. Its protein is CASSPDGAKSSPLHF.

The chain links TRBV6-6 to TRBJ1-4; 8 nucleotides align to TRBD1. V was pared by 7 bases and J by 5 bases, with 9 bases of the junction left unmatched. The CDR3 is made up of 15 amino acids. Germline-derived CDR1 and CDR2 are MNHNY and SVGAGI (reference sequence). CDR3 DNA sequence: TGTGCCAGCATGGACGACAGGGGTGTGAATGAAAAACTGTTTTTT. It encodes CASMDDRGVNEKLFF.

The V gene is TRBV10-3, the J gene TRBJ1-2, with D possibly being TRBD1 (6 bases). V lost 10 bases and J lost 2, with 26 bases in between. The CDR3 has 17 amino acids. The germline V gene has CDR1 ENHRY and CDR2 SYGVKD. The CDR3 nucleotides read TGTGCCACCAACGGGGGGGGCGCGACTAGAGAAAACTATGGCTACACCTTC. It is translated as CATNGGGATRENYGYTF.

The rearrangement uses TRBV6-5 and TRBJ1-1; D not resolved. The CDR3 is 14 amino acids. The V gene lost 7 bases and the J gene lost 5 bases, with 17 bases spanning the gap. CDR1 and CDR2 (germline): MNHEY, SVGAGI. CDR3 sequence (DNA): TGTGCCAGCAATCCGACGGGGATCGTGACTGAAGCTTTCTTT. This codes for CASNPTGIVTEAFF.

This clone was counted only a few times. The sample has other DNA sequences that encode this CDR3 too. The V gene is TRBV7-2, the J gene TRBJ2-2, with D possibly TRBD1 on 5 matching bases. This CDR3 comprises 14 residues. Trimming stripped 3 bases from V and 6 bases from J, with 11 bases between. CDR1 and CDR2 from the germline V gene are SGHTA and FQGNSA. This CDR3 reads CASSLQGAPGELFF. CDR3 DNA: TGTGCCAGCAGCTTGCAGGGCGCCCCCGGGGAGCTGTTTTTT.

The rearrangement links TRBV5-5 to TRBJ1-2, with TRBD1 as a possible D gene (6 bases). Germline V gives CDR1 SGHKS, CDR2 YYEKEE (reference sequence). V dropped 0 bases and J dropped 6 bases, with 12 bases sitting between them. This CDR3 comprises 14 residues. CDR3 sequence: CASSLDRDLNGYTF. CDR3 nucleotides: TGTGCCAGCAGCTTGGACAGGGACCTTAATGGCTACACCTTC. The variable domain in full, completed from reference TRBV5-5 and TRBJ1-2, reads DAGVTQSPTHLIKTRGQQVTLRCSPISGHKSVSWYQQVLGQGPQFIFQYYEKEERGRGNFPDRFSARQFPNYSSELNVNALLLGDSALYLCASSLDRDLNGYTFGSGTRLTVV.

The gene calls are TRBV7-2 and TRBJ1-2, with TRBD1 as a possible D gene (6 bases). The CDR3 has 15 residues. V gave up 7 bases and J gave up 8 bases, with 23 bases separating them. Germline V gene data show CDR1 as SGHTA and CDR2 as FQGNSA. CDR3 sequence reads: CASTQIGVAGGGYTF. The CDR3 region has the DNA TGTGCCAGCACCCAGATAGGAGTGGCGGGGGGCGGCTACACCTTC.

The CDR3: CSVDAGTGHDEQYF. CDR3 nucleotides: TGCAGCGTTGATGCGGGGACAGGTCACGACGAGCAGTACTTC. This chain connects TRBV29-1 to TRBJ2-7, with TRBD1 matching 8 bases. CDR1 is SQVTM, CDR2 ANQGSEA, per germline. V was clipped by 3 bases and J by 5 bases; unmatched bases: 9. The CDR3 is made up of 14 amino acids.

The chain uses TRBV5-5 and TRBJ2-5; D is undetermined. The germline V gene has CDR1 SGHKS and CDR2 YYEKEE (reference sequence). This CDR3 has 14 amino acids. The V and J ends lost 0 bases and 7 bases respectively, with 13 bases between them. The CDR3 loop is CASSLASSTGTQYF. CDR3 nucleotide sequence: TGTGCCAGCAGCTTGGCCTCATCCACGGGGACCCAGTACTTC.

This clone has only one observation. The J gene is TRBJ2-7, the V gene TRBV19, with D possibly matching TRBD1 (5 bases). The CDR3 length is 13 residues. Germline CDR1 LNHDA, CDR2 SQIVND (reference sequence). The DNA for the CDR3 is TGTGCTAGTGCGAAGGGGATCTCCTACGAGCAGTACTTC. Translation: CASAKGISYEQYF.

V usage is TRBV5-4 and J usage is TRBJ1-6; D ambiguous. Per the germline V gene, CDR1 is SGHNT and CDR2 is YYREEE (reference sequence). This CDR3 spans 15 amino acids. Trimming took off 4 bases at V and 7 bases at J, with 15 bases between the two ends. The CDR3 DNA reads as TGTGCCAGCAGCACCCCAGGCCTTCCCAATTCACCCCTCCACTTT. Its protein is CASSTPGLPNSPLHF.

V is TRBV7-7 and J is TRBJ2-5; 10 nucleotides agree with TRBD1. The CDR3 covers 14 residues. Germline CDR1 is SSHAT and CDR2 is FNYEAQ (reference sequence). V dropped 1 base and J dropped 5; count of bases not matched to a gene: 1. Written as DNA, the CDR3 is TGTGCCAGCAGCTTAGGGACAGGGGGGGAGACCCAGTACTTC. This codes for CASSLGTGGETQYF.

This chain links TRBV5-8 with TRBJ2-5, with D possibly TRBD1 on 5 matching bases. Between the trimmed V and J ends, which lost 0 bases and 2 bases, there was a span of 5 bases. The length of the CDR3 is 13 residues. Germline V lookup: CDR1 SGHTS, CDR2 YDEGEE. The CDR3 loop reads CASSLDRQETQYF. The CDR3 nucleotides are TGTGCCAGCAGCTTGGACAGGCAAGAGACCCAGTACTTC.

The V call is TRBV2, the J call TRBJ1-1; weak D call: TRBD1 (6 bases). This CDR3 comprises 14 residues. Germline loops: CDR1 SNHLY, CDR2 FYNNEI. Trimming cost V 6 bases and J 5 bases, with 16 bases left between them. The CDR3 bases are TGTGCCAGCAGGGGAGAAGGCAGGGGTACTGAAGCTTTCTTT. Its translation is CASRGEGRGTEAFF.

The J gene is TRBJ1-5, the V gene TRBV27; 9 bases fit TRBD1. Germline V lookup: CDR1 MNHEY, CDR2 SMNVEV (reference sequence). The CDR3 covers 15 residues. The trim removed 0 bases at V and 7 bases at J, leaving 4 bases unmatched. The CDR3 region is CASSLSGQGMQPQHF. The CDR3 nucleotides read TGTGCCAGCAGTTTATCGGGACAGGGAATGCAGCCCCAGCATTTT.

This clone was seen once. CDR3 loop: CASSWGGPNTGELFF. The CDR3 nucleotides read TGTGCCAGCAGTTGGGGGGGCCCGAACACCGGGGAGCTGTTTTTT. This chain uses TRBV27 with TRBJ2-2; tentatively, D is TRBD2 (7 bases). Germline assignment: CDR1 MNHEY and CDR2 SMNVEV (reference sequence). V lost 4 bases and J lost 0, with 9 bases in between. This CDR3 spans 15 amino acids.

With respect to this clone: Given a much more abundant clone one base away, this may be a read error. The chain combines TRBV4-2 with TRBJ2-1; 9 bases line up with TRBD2. V gave up 0 bases and J gave up 9 bases; unmatched junction bases: 9. The germline V gene encodes CDR1 LGHNA and CDR2 YNFKEQ. There are 16 residues in the CDR3. The CDR3 nucleotides read TGTGCCAGCAGCCAAGAACCTCGCGGGGGGGCGGGTGAGCAGTTCTTC. Encoded protein: CASSQEPRGGAGEQFF.

This sequence joins TRBV7-9 and TRBJ2-3; 12 bases are shared with TRBD1. V trimming: 1 base; J trimming: 4 bases; junction bases outside the gene matches: 6. The germline CDR1 and CDR2 sequences are SEHNR and FQNEAQ (reference sequence). The CDR3 has 17 residues. CDR3 sequence reads: CASSLESGQGASDTQYF. The CDR3 DNA sequence: TGTGCCAGCAGCTTAGAGTCGGGACAGGGGGCATCAGATACGCAGTATTTT.